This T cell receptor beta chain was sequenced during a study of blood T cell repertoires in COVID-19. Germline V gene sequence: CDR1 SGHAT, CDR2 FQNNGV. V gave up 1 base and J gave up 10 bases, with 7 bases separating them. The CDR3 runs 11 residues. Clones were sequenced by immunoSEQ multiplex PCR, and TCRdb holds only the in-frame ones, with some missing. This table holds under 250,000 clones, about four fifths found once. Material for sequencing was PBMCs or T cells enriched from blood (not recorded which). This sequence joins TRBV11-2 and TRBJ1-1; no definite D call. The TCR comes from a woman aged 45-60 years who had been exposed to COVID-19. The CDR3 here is CASSLGGRAFF. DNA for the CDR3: TGTGCCAGCAGCTTAGGAGGGAGAGCTTTCTTT.